This T cell receptor beta chain was profiled in a study of CD8 T cells in Susac syndrome. TCR beta was sequenced from blood CD8+ and CD4+ T cells. The patients who served as multiple sclerosis controls were treatment-naive and had stable or active relapsing-remitting disease that fulfilled the revised McDonald criteria. In contrast to the negatively isolated CD8+ and CD4+ T cells, TEMRA cells were FACS-enriched. Reverse transcription used roughly 0.5 to 1 ug RNA and random hexamers. The amplification used immunoSEQ multiplex PCR on TCR beta CDR3; it spanned 54 Vbeta and 13 Jbeta. TCRdb passed the immunoSEQ multiplex PCR reads through MiXCR, listing each CDR3 protein once. The sample gives about 130,000 distinct CDR3 sequences, around 91% of which show up once; 0.24% is in the top ten. Trimming removed 5 bases from V and 4 bases from J; junction bases left unmatched: 3. There are 13 residues in the CDR3. Looked up from germline, CDR1 is MNHEY and CDR2 is SMNVEV (reference sequence).

Sequencing was performed on CD8+ T cells from PBMCs. The TCR originated in a human donor with multiple sclerosis. The chain carries TRBV27 and TRBJ2-7; the match to TRBD2 covers 9 bases. CDR3 sequence reads: CASSATSGYEQYF. The CDR3 bases are TGTGCCAGCAGTGCGACTAGCGGTTACGAGCAGTACTTC.